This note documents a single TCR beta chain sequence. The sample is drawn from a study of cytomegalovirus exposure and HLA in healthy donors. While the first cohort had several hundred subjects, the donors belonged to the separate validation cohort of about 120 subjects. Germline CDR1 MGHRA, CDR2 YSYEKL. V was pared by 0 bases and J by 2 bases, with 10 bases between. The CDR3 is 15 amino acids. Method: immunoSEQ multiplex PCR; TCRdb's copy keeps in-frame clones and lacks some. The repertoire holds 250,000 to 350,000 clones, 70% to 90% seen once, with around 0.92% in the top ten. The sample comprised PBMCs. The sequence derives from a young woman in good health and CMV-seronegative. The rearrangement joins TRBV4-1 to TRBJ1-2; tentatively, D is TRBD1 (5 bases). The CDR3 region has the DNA TGCGCCAGCAGCCAAGATCCTAGGGGAAACTATGGCTACACCTTC. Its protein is CASSQDPRGNYGYTF.